The clone carrying this T cell receptor (beta chain) was seen a few times. What it binds is not known. In germline, CDR1 is LNHDA, CDR2 SQIVND (reference sequence). Trimming took 9 bases from V and 0 from J; bases not matched to a gene: 5. This CDR3 comprises 14 residues. The record originates from a study of T cells in Graves' hyperthyroidism and ophthalmopathy. Study conclusions and caveats: Researchers report that a 13 V-J model separated ophthalmopathy from stable hyperthyroidism.

In making diagnoses, clinical symptoms, serum thyroxine and TRAb, thyroid ultrasound and orbital computed tomography were all used. Amplified TCR beta CDR3 regions came from RNA transcripts. The TCR CDR3 was amplified in a first-round RT-PCR using the HTBI primer set. One entry per CDR3 protein, called by TCRdb with MiXCR from the multiplex PCR reads. Of under 350,000 distinct CDR3 sequences in the sample, over 15% were seen once. The sequenced sample was blood. The J gene is TRBJ1-1, the V gene TRBV19; TRBD1 agrees at 9 bases. The sequence was obtained from a woman aged 55-69 years with Graves' ophthalmopathy. The CDR3 coding sequence is TGTGCCAGCCGACAGGGGGGTATGAACACTGAAGCTTTCTTT. The encoded protein is CASRQGGMNTEAFF.